The next 27 T cell receptor beta chains were all read from a single sample in a study of tumor-infiltrating lymphocytes in primary liver carcinoma. Constant-region priming of about 0.5 ug total RNA yielded TCR beta cDNA. What produced the TCR beta libraries was three nested multiplex PCR rounds using slightly modified ARM-PCR. The first two PCR rounds used TRBV1-TRBV30 primers with a Cbeta primer, 9 to 11 cycles each. TCRdb processed the multiplex PCR reads anew with MiXCR; each CDR3 protein has one entry. The sample shows around 100,000 distinct CDR3 sequences, 55% to 70% of them seen only once. It was from roughly 20-30 mg of unsorted bulk tissue that RNA and DNA were co-extracted. The source material was liver tumor tissue from sampling region 5. Subset defined: tumor region T5, tumor centre. These receptors were taken from a woman aged 55-70 years with primary liver carcinoma and hepatitis B virus infection.

This clonotype is medium-sized in the sample. J is TRBJ2-1 and V is TRBV11-2; 7 positions match TRBD2. CDR1 SGHAT and CDR2 FQNNGV come from the germline V gene. The J segment lost 7 bases and the V segment lost 2 bases, leaving 5 bases of the junction unmatched. The length of the CDR3 is 14 residues. The CDR3 region is CASSLSGTGNEQFF. The CDR3, as DNA: TGTGCCAGCAGCTTAAGCGGGACGGGGAATGAGCAGTTCTTC.

CDR3 in DNA: TGTGCCAGCAGTATAAGAAGGTACAATGAGCAGTTCTTC. Translation: CASSIRRYNEQFF. This rearrangement joins TRBV11-2 to TRBJ2-1; D is ambiguous. Germline values: CDR1 SGHAT, CDR2 FQNNGV. This CDR3 is built from 13 residues. Trimming pared 6 bases from V and 4 bases from J, leaving 10 bases between.

Comment on this clonotype: The DNA is left out, because the CDR3 cannot be placed on it with certainty; the CDR3 is given as TCRdb lists it. The chain is built from TRBV29-1 and TRBJ2-1; TRBD2, the D gene given by the table, was not confirmed from the DNA. Germline CDR1 SQVTM, CDR2 ANQGSEA. 17 amino acids form the CDR3, both terminal residues included. CDR3 protein: CSVDSVAGGISYNERFF.

A word on this clonotype: This CDR3 is missing its conserved last phenylalanine or tryptophan, likely due to a read error. The rearrangement joins TRBV11-3 to TRBJ2-1, with D tentatively TRBD2 (6 bases). There are 17 residues in the CDR3. Germline V lookup: CDR1 SGHNT, CDR2 YENEEA. The CDR3 here is CASNLGRREWGVDEQFL. As DNA, the CDR3 is TGTGCCAGCAACTTAGGTCGGAGGGAGTGGGGTGTCGATGAGCAGTTCCTC.

Concerning this clonotype: Given a much more abundant clone one base away, this may be a read error. The chain couples TRBV5-4 to TRBJ2-5; TRBD2 agrees at 8 bases. Germline lookup yields CDR1 SGHNT and CDR2 YYREEE (reference sequence). This CDR3 is built from 15 residues. After removal of 4 bases from V and 2 bases from J, the junction contained 7 bases not matched to a gene. The CDR3 spells CASSAGLVDQETQYF. Here the CDR3 DNA reads TGTGCCAGCAGCGCGGGACTAGTGGATCAAGAGACCCAGTACTTC. Drawing the rest from reference TRBV5-4 and TRBJ2-5, the complete variable domain is ETGVTQSPTHLIKTRGQQVTLRCSSQSGHNTVSWYQQALGQGPQFIFQYYREEENGRGNFPPRFSGLQFPNYSSELNVNALELDDSALYLCASSAGLVDQETQYFGPGTRLLVL.

In its sample, this clonotype was seen many times. The V gene is TRBV10-3, the J gene TRBJ1-5; no clear D. With 2 bases removed from V and 0 bases from J, the gap between germline ends came to 8 bases. CDR1 and CDR2 from the germline V gene are ENHRY and SYGVKD. CDR3 length equals 15 residues. The CDR3 nucleotides are TGTGCCATCAGTGAGGCGTCCCATAGCAATCAGCCCCAGCATTTT. Protein sequence: CAISEASHSNQPQHF.

Remarks on this clonotype: The junction departs from the called germline gene at one end, perhaps through a read error. The CDR3 nucleotides read TGCGCCACCAGCTACGGGAGGGACAGAGATACGCAGTATTTT. Protein sequence: CATSYGRDRDTQYF. The chain couples TRBV4-1 to TRBJ2-3; the D gene is possibly TRBD2 (8 bases). The CDR3 contains 14 residues. Germline CDR1 is MGHRA and CDR2 is YSYEKL.

Notes on this clonotype: Being one base from a much bigger clone, this may be a read error. The V gene is TRBV5-1, the J gene TRBJ2-1, with D perhaps matching TRBD2 (6 bases). This CDR3 spans 14 amino acids. Germline-derived CDR1 and CDR2 are SGHRS and YFSETQ. The CDR3 spells CTSSLGDFYNEQFF. The CDR3, as DNA: TGCACCAGCAGCTTGGGGGACTTTTACAATGAGCAGTTCTTC.

A few counts support this clonotype. At one end the junction does not follow the germline gene, possibly because of a read error. The chain employs TRBV11-2 and TRBJ1-1; no clear D. CDR1 SGHAT and CDR2 FQNNGV come from the germline V gene. This CDR3 has 17 residues. The CDR3 nucleotides read TGTGCCAGCAGCTTGGGTCCCCACCGGAGGGTGAAGACTGAAGCTTTCTTT. Amino acid sequence: CASSLGPHRRVKTEAFF.

A remark on this clonotype: A much larger clonotype is one base distant, so this may be a read error. The J gene is TRBJ2-1, the V gene TRBV5-5, with D possibly being TRBD2 (5 bases). This CDR3 has 13 residues. The germline V gene has CDR1 SGHKS and CDR2 YYEKEE (reference sequence). The CDR3 DNA reads as TGTACCAGCAGCTTGGGCGGGCGGGATGAGCAGTTCTTC. Its translation is CTSSLGGRDEQFF.

Details on this clonotype: The CDR3 does not end in the conserved phenylalanine or tryptophan, so this is likely a read error. This chain uses TRBV6-1 with TRBJ2-7, with D possibly matching TRBD1 (6 bases). The germline V gene encodes CDR1 MNHNS and CDR2 SASEGT. The length of the CDR3 is 15 residues. V shed 4 bases and J shed 3 bases, with 16 bases lying between them. CDR3 in amino acids: CASSAYRVGSYEQYL. The CDR3 nucleotides are TGTGCCAGCAGTGCGTACAGGGTGGGAAGCTACGAGCAGTACCTC.

As to this clonotype: This CDR3 is missing its conserved last phenylalanine or tryptophan, likely due to a read error. This chain uses TRBV12-3 or TRBV12-4 with TRBJ2-1, with unresolved D. The end of the DNA aligns better with TRBJ2-7, so the J call may be wrong. The CDR3 extends over 11 amino acids. DNA for the CDR3: TGTGCCAGCTGTTTAACCCATGAGCAGTACTTA. It yields the protein CASCLTHEQYL.

The count of this clonotype is one. The junction differs from germline at one of its ends, possibly a read error. The chain is built from TRBV11-3 and TRBJ2-5, with a possible D match to TRBD1 (6 bases). Germline V gives CDR1 SGHNT, CDR2 YENEEA. This CDR3 contains 13 residues. In DNA form, the CDR3 reads TGTGCCAGCACACAGGGTTTACAGGAGACCCAATACTTC. It yields the protein CASTQGLQETQYF.

Turning to this clonotype: This may come from a read error, since a much larger clone is one base off. This chain connects TRBV5-1 to TRBJ1-1; 11 bases match TRBD1. From germline, CDR1 is SGHRS and CDR2 YFSETQ. The CDR3 runs to 15 residues. V trimming: 9 bases; J trimming: 7 bases; junction bases outside the gene matches: 14. CDR3 DNA: TGCGCCAACAGATCCGGGACAGGGGGTCGCGGTGAAGCTTTCTTT. This sequence encodes CANRSGTGGRGEAFF.

Note on this clonotype: One end of the junction does not line up with germline, which may come from a read error. The chain combines TRBV29-1 with TRBJ2-1, with a tentative D call TRBD1 (5 bases). This CDR3 contains 12 residues. Germline V gives CDR1 SQVTM, CDR2 ANQGSEA. CDR3 nucleotide sequence: TGCAGCGTCCAGGGCAGCTACAGTGAGCAGTTCTTC. Amino acid sequence: CSVQGSYSEQFF.

Details on this clonotype: The junction departs from germline at one end; a sequencing error may be responsible. The chain is built from TRBV11-2 and TRBJ1-6; D is undetermined. The CDR3 is made up of 15 amino acids. Germline V gene data show CDR1 as SGHAT and CDR2 as FQNNGV. CDR3: CARSLDPRANSPIHF. For the CDR3, the DNA is TGTGCCAGAAGCTTAGACCCGAGGGCCAATTCACCCATCCACTTT.

With respect to this clonotype: Germline is not matched at one junction end, which may reflect a read error. The rearrangement joins TRBV29-1 to TRBJ1-2; D is undetermined. The CDR3 spans 12 residues. Germline loops: CDR1 SQVTM, CDR2 ANQGSEA. CDR3 region: CSVGGDIYGYAF. CDR3 DNA: TGCAGCGTCGGCGGGGATATCTATGGCTACGCATTC.

The V gene is TRBV11-2, the J gene TRBJ1-1; maybe TRBD1 (5 bases). Trimming removed 4 bases at V and 12 bases at J, with 15 bases between. There are 12 residues in the CDR3. From germline, CDR1 is SGHAT and CDR2 FQNNGV. The CDR3 sequence: CASSSKQVETFF. As DNA, the CDR3 is TGTGCCAGCAGCTCTAAACAGGTTGAGACTTTCTTT.

Turning to this clonotype: The junction does not match germline at one end; this may be a read error. J is TRBJ2-3 and V is TRBV29-1, with D possibly being TRBD2 (5 bases). CDR3 size: 14 residues. The germline gives CDR1 SQVTM, CDR2 ANQGSEA. The CDR3 DNA follows: TGCAGCGTTAAAGGCCATTCTAGCACAGATATGCAGTATTTT. Protein product: CSVKGHSSTDMQYF.

Regarding this clonotype: The junction and the germline gene differ at one end; a read error may be behind it. This CDR3 is CANSQEGHANSPLHF. The DNA of the CDR3 is TGCGCCAACAGCCAAGAGGGACATGCCAATTCACCCCTCCACTTT. The chain joins TRBV4-1 to TRBJ1-6, with a weak D call TRBD1 (6 bases). The CDR3 consists of 15 residues. Germline CDR1 reads MGHRA; CDR2 reads YSYEKL.

The sample holds a few counts of this clonotype. The chain uses TRBV28 and TRBJ2-1; 7 nucleotides align to TRBD2. Germline V gives CDR1 MDHEN, CDR2 SYDVKM. The CDR3 is 13 residues long. J was trimmed by 10 bases and V by 2 bases; bases with no gene match: 5. This chain's CDR3 is CASSLGGDREQFF. CDR3 DNA sequence: TGTGCCAGCAGTTTAGGGGGGGATAGGGAGCAGTTCTTC. Variable domain in full (rest from reference TRBV28 and TRBJ2-1): DVKVTQSSRYLVKRTGEKVFLECVQDMDHENMFWYRQDPGLGLRLIYFSYDVKMKEKGDIPEGYSVSREKKERFSLILESASTNQTSMYLCASSLGGDREQFFGPGTRLTVL.

As for this clonotype: One end of the junction is discordant with germline, which a read error may explain. The chain recombines TRBV11-2 with TRBJ2-1; no clear D gene. The CDR3 runs 11 residues. Germline-derived CDR1 and CDR2 are SGHAT and FQNNGV. DNA for the CDR3: TGCGCCAGCAGCTTACACAATGAGCAGTTCTTC. This sequence encodes CASSLHNEQFF.

Concerning this clonotype: A much larger clone lies one base from this, so it may be a read error. The rearrangement uses TRBV10-3 and TRBJ2-6; D is undetermined. The CDR3 sequence is 14 residues long. The ends were cut back, 3 bases at V and 2 bases at J, with 5 bases in the middle. Germline CDR1 reads ENHRY; CDR2 reads SYGVKD. CDR3 sequence reads: CAISDATGANVLTF. The CDR3 coding sequence is TGTGCCATCAGTGATGCCACTGGGGCCAACGTCCTGACTTTC.

Concerning this clonotype itself: An end of the junction does not agree with germline; a read error may underlie this. This chain links TRBV11-2 with TRBJ2-7; a possible D gene is TRBD1 (5 bases). The CDR3 length is 13 residues. Germline-derived CDR1 and CDR2 are SGHAT and FQNNGV. The CDR3 region is CASSAAGAYEHYF. The CDR3 nucleotides are TGTGCCAGCAGCGCCGCTGGGGCCTACGAGCACTATTTC.

This clonotype was detected ten times or more. This sequence joins TRBV12-3 or TRBV12-4 and TRBJ2-7, with D possibly matching TRBD2 (6 bases). V dropped 6 bases and J dropped 3 bases, with 9 bases sitting between them. CDR3 length: 12 residues. For the CDR3, the DNA is TGTGCCAGCAGCCCGACTAGCTACGAGCAGTACTTC. Its translation: CASSPTSYEQYF.

At least ten counts were recorded for this clonotype. The genes are TRBV29-1 and TRBJ2-1; 7 bases line up with TRBD1. CDR3 length: 15 amino acids. Trimming at V came to 5 bases and at J to 2 bases, leaving 9 bases not matched to a gene. Germline lookup yields CDR1 SQVTM and CDR2 ANQGSEA. The chain's CDR3 is CSVPEGAVAYNEQFF. The CDR3 DNA reads as TGCAGCGTTCCCGAGGGGGCAGTGGCCTACAATGAGCAGTTCTTC.

In the case of this clonotype: As the CDR3 is not closed by the conserved phenylalanine or tryptophan, this likely results from a read error. The DNA is left out, because the CDR3 cannot be placed on it with certainty; the CDR3 is given as TCRdb lists it. The J gene is TRBJ2-7, the V gene TRBV11-3; the D segment call TRBD1 is taken from the table without a DNA check. The CDR3 is 15 amino acids in total, end residues counted. Germline V CDR1 and CDR2: SGHNT, YENEEA. The CDR3 region is CASSPGTGDNYERYL.